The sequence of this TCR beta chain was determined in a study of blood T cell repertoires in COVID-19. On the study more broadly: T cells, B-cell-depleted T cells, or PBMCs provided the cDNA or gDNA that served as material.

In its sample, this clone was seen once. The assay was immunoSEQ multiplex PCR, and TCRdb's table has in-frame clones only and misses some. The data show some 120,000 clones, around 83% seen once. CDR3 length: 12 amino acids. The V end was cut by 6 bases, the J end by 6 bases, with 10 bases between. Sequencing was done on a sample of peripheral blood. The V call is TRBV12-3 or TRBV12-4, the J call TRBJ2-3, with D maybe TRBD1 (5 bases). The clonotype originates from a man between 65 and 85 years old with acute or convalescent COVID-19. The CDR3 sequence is CASSSRADTQYF. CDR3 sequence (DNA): TGTGCCAGCAGCTCCAGGGCGGATACGCAGTATTTT.